This T cell receptor beta chain appears in the sequencing data of a study of identical twins. General study results and limits: It was out-of-frame TCR alpha sharing in monozygotic twins that models underestimated. The study reached conclusions through statistical analysis that was cross-sectional, not following the same donors.

The table lists this clonotype with a few counts. Antigen unknown. TCRdb reanalysed the 5' RACE reads using MiXCR and keeps one entry per CDR3 protein. The sample contains hundreds of thousands of distinct CDR3 sequences, more than 6.5% of which appear only once. Trimming stripped 10 bases from V and 4 bases from J, with 20 bases between. The CDR3 runs to 14 residues. The germline CDR1 and CDR2 sequences are WSHSY and SAAADI. Healthy Caucasians supplied all donations. These sequences were also reported in another study, on yellow fever vaccine responses in identical twins. In that study: Twins' vaccine T cell response reportedly seemed partly convergent, partly personalized.

V gene TRBV10-2 combines with J gene TRBJ2-7; possibly TRBD1 for D (6 bases). The TCR was taken from a young woman in good health. Sequencing was performed on memory (CD45RO+) T cells sorted from blood. CDR3 loop: CATENQGIGYEQYF. CDR3 sequence (DNA): TGCGCCACGGAAAATCAGGGGATTGGGTACGAGCAGTACTTC.